This T cell receptor (beta chain) was captured by sequencing in a study of OX40 agonist ivuxolimab in advanced cancers. In terms of the full investigation: The costimulatory receptor OX40 (CD134) was targeted by ivuxolimab, a fully human IgG2 agonistic monoclonal antibody. Intravenous ivuxolimab was administered to patients every 2 weeks at six dose levels: 0.01, 0.1, 0.3, 1.5, 3 and 10 mg/kg. Among the roughly 54 dose-escalation patients, about 19 had hepatocellular carcinoma, 15 or so melanoma, 9 renal cell carcinoma and 9 head and neck cancer. In the dose-escalation cohort, 82.7% of patients were male, and the mean age was approximately 64 years, with a range of roughly 20 to 80. Patients were allowed to have had prior anti-PD-1, anti-PD-L1 or anti-CTLA-4 therapy, and around two fifths of the dose-escalation patients had been treated with checkpoint inhibitors. Partial responses occurred in three dose-escalation patients, of whom one had hepatocellular carcinoma and two had cutaneous melanoma. Peripheral TCRbeta sequencing was intended to test whether TCR sequence diversity was altered and clonal T-cell expansion was caused by ivuxolimab. The paper covers the monotherapy dose-escalation part of the phase I ivuxolimab trial, which included N of about 51 patients. The study at large found these results: The antigen specificity of the clonally expanded peripheral T cells was not determined. At doses from 0.1 to 3.0 mg/kg, clonal expansion was seen in both CD4+ and CD8+ blood T cells between baseline and week 6. In partial responders in the 0.1-3.0 mg/kg groups, normalized peripheral clonal expansion was found to be among the lowest, especially among CD8+ T cells. Low levels of normalized T-cell clonal expansion were also shown by some nonresponding patients. After ivuxolimab, more expanded clones were found on average in CD8+ T cells than in CD4+ T cells.

Patients with a history of autoimmune disease or receiving systemic immunosuppression were excluded from the trial. Peripheral blood for TCR sequencing was collected from all dose cohorts at baseline, on cycle 4 day 1, and on cycle 7 day 1. Samples came from an open-label, multicenter, first-in-human phase I dose-escalation trial of ivuxolimab. Adults with locally advanced or metastatic melanoma, renal cell carcinoma, hepatocellular carcinoma or head and neck squamous cell carcinoma were enrolled in the trial. CD4+ and CD8+ T cells were sorted separately from peripheral blood before TCR sequencing. In its sample, this clone was seen once. Its specific antigen is unknown. Base quality data are lacking; no much larger clone is found one base away. Genomic DNA was extracted from sorted cells for sequencing of the TCRbeta CDR3 region. The immunoSEQ Assay was used to sequence the TCRbeta CDR3 regions. TCRdb holds this immuneACCESS table with in-frame rearrangements only. Some clones are missing; in checked studies, unresolved V genes explain under half, and the rest has no known cause. For this sample there are 60,000 or so clones; about 85% appear just once. Roughly 4.8% of the sample is in the top ten clones.

The CDR3, from cysteine to phenylalanine, totals 15 residues. Only the CDR3 part of the read is kept: 45 bases, read in frame from the first base. The V end loses 5 bases and the J end loses 2 bases, and a stretch of 13 bases separates them. From the germline V gene (reference sequence), CDR1 is SEHNR and CDR2 is FQNEAQ. The receptor was derived from an adult with an advanced solid tumor such as melanoma, head and neck, liver or kidney cancer. Here the sequenced sample was CD4+ or CD8+ T cells sorted from blood, taken in a trial of the OX40 agonist ivuxolimab. The sequence is built from TRBV7-9 and TRBJ2-1, with the D call perhaps TRBD1 or TRBD2, as 5 bases match in each case. The CDR3 is CASSREGSAYNEQFF. At the DNA level, the sequence is TGTGCCAGCAGCCGAGAGGGGAGCGCCTACAATGAGCAGTTCTTC.